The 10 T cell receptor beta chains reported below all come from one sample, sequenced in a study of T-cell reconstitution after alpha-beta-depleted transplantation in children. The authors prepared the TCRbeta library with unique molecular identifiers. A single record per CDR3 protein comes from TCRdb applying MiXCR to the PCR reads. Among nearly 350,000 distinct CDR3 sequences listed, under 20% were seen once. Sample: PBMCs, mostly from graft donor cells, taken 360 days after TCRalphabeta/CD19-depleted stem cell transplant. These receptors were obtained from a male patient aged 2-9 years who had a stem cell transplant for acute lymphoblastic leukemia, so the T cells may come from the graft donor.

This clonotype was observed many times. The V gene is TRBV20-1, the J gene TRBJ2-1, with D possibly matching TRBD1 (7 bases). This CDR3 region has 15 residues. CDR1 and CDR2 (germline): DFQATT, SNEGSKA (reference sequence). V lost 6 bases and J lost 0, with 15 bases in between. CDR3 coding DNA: TGCAGTGCGGCGGGGACAGTTAACTCCTACAATGAGCAGTTCTTC. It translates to CSAAGTVNSYNEQFF.

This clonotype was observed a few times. CDR3 residues: CASSVNKAGGPDEQFF. The CDR3 bases are TGTGCCAGCAGCGTCAACAAGGCGGGAGGGCCCGATGAGCAGTTCTTC. The chain employs TRBV9 and TRBJ2-1; 9 nucleotides line up with TRBD2. Germline V gene data show CDR1 as SGDLS and CDR2 as YYNGEE. CDR3 length: 16 residues. V lost 2 bases and J lost 8; bases outside the gene matches: 11.

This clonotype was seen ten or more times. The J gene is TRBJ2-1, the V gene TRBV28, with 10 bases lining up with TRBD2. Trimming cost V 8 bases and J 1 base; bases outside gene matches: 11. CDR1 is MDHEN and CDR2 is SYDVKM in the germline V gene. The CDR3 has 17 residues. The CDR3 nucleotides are TGTGCCAGCGAACCGACTAGCGGGTTAAGATCCTACAATGAGCAGTTCTTC. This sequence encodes CASEPTSGLRSYNEQFF.

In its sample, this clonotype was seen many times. CDR3: CASSLAGGGVFEQYF. The CDR3 DNA sequence: TGTGCCAGCAGTTTAGCTGGCGGCGGGGTGTTTGAGCAGTACTTC. This rearrangement joins TRBV12-3 or TRBV12-4 to TRBJ2-7, with D possibly TRBD2 on 6 matching bases. This CDR3 is 15 amino acids long. Trimming took off 0 bases at V and 7 bases at J, with 16 bases between the two ends.

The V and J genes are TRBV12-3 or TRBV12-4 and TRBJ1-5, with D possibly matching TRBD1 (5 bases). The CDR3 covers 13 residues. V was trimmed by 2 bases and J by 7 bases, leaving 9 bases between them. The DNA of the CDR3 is TGTGCCAGCAGTTTAAGGGGAGACCAGCCCCAGCATTTT. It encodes CASSLRGDQPQHF.

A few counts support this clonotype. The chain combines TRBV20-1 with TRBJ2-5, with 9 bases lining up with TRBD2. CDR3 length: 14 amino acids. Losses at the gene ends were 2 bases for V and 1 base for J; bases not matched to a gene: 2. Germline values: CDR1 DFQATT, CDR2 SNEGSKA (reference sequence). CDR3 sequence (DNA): TGCAGTGCTAGACTAGCGGGATCCCAAGAGACCCAGTACTTC. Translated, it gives CSARLAGSQETQYF.

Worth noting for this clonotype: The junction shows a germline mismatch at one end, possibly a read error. The CDR3 coding sequence is TGTACCAGCAGTTACAGCAGGGGTTCCTACAATGAGCAGTTCTTC. This gives the protein CTSSYSRGSYNEQFF. J is TRBJ2-1 and V is TRBV6-5, with D perhaps matching TRBD1 (6 bases). Germline V gene sequence: CDR1 MNHEY, CDR2 SVGAGI. The CDR3 is made up of 15 amino acids.

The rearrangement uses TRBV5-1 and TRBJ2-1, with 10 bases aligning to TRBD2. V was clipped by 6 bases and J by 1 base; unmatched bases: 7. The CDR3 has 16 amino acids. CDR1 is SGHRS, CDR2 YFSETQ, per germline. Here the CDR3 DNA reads TGCGCCAGCACCCTGCGGACTAGCGGTTCCTACAATGAGCAGTTCTTC. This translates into CASTLRTSGSYNEQFF.

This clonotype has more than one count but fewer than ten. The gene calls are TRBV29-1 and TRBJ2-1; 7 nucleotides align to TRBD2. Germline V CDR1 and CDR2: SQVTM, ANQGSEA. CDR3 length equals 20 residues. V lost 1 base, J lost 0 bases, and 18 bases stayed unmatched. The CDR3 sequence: CSVEARWLAEQPFSYNEQFF. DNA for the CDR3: TGCAGCGTTGAAGCTCGATGGCTAGCGGAGCAACCCTTCTCCTACAATGAGCAGTTCTTC.

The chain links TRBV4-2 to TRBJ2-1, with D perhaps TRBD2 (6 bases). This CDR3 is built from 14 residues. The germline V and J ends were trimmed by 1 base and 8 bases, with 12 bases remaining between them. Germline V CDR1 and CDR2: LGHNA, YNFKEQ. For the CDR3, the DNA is TGTGCCAGCAGCCAAGGGACTACCACCCATGAGCAGTTCTTC. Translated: CASSQGTTTHEQFF.